This T cell receptor (beta chain) emerged from a study of blood T cell repertoires in COVID-19 (TCRdb year 2020). Study-level background: The collaborator samples originated in the United States, Italy and Spain and spanned the acute and convalescent phases of COVID-19. The repertoires were released in a freely available public database meant as a resource for research on the immune response to SARS-CoV-2. Sample metadata almost always included a de-identified subject ID, COVID-19 status, age in years and sex. Where available, HLA class I and class II types were obtained from metadata supplied by the sample provider rather than from assay-based typing. The prospective study material was composed of cDNA or gDNA derived from T cells, B-cell-depleted T cells, or PBMCs. Subjects who had been exposed to COVID-19, were actively infected with it, or had recovered from it provided the deeply sampled blood TCRbeta repertoires that made up the dataset. The samples were drawn from the first 160 participants of the ongoing ImmuneRACE study and from over 950 subjects provided by 6 global collaborators.

The collaborating institutions used their own protocols to collect whole blood in K2EDTA tubes. Collaborator samples were shipped for TCRbeta analysis as frozen whole blood, isolated PBMCs, or DNA extracted from either sample type. Regarding this clone: Its antigen is unknown. One base away there is no much larger clone; base qualities are not given.

TCRbeta CDR3 regions were amplified from genomic DNA by means of the immunoSEQ Assay, a bias-controlled multiplex PCR. The authors processed their data as follows. The number of nucleated cells in each sample was estimated by amplification of reference gene primers within the assay. Sequence reads were collapsed and filtered to measure the absolute abundance of every unique TCRbeta CDR3 rearrangement. For each sample, productive Simpson clonality was calculated by taking the square root of Simpson's diversity index across productive rearrangements. What TCRdb holds here is the immuneACCESS table cut down to in-frame rearrangements. Part of the clones is not present; checked against another copy, under half of the missing clones reflect an unresolved V gene, and the others are unexplained. V, J and clone size were drawn from that table, and D and trimming were deduced from the DNA. Recorded for this sample are about 220,000 clones; roughly 80% of them occurred a single time. 4% to 5.5% of the sample goes to the ten largest clones.

The study at large found these results: How much clinical and demographic metadata was included differed by source and by participant, and the metadata was provided uncurated.

The sample consisted of peripheral blood. The TCR sequence derives from a human donor in a cohort sampled during active COVID-19.

The nucleotides are TGTGCCAGCAGTTTTGGTGGGCCAGCCTTAGCTTTCTTT. Its translation reads: CASSFGGPALAFF. This chain joins TRBV27 to TRBJ1-1; there is no confident call for the D gene. Including cysteine and phenylalanine, the CDR3 has 13 amino acids. Just CDR3 DNA is preserved here, 39 bases in frame from base 1. CDR1 and CDR2 are drawn from the germline V gene (reference sequence): MNHEY, SMNVEV. Trimming takes 3 bases from V and 10 bases from J, and the germline ends sit 15 bases apart.